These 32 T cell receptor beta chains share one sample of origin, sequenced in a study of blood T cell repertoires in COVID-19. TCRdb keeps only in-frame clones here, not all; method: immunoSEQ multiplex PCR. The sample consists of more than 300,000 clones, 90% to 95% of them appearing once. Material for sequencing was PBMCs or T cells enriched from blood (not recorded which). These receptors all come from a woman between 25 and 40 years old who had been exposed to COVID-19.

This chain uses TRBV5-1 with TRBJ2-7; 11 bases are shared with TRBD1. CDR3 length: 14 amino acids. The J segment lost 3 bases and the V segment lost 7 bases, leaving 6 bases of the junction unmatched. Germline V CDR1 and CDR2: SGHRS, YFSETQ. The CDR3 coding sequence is TGCGCCAGCGCGTGGGACAGGGGGAACTACGAGCAGTACTTC. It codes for CASAWDRGNYEQYF. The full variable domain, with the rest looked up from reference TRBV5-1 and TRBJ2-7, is KAGVTQTPRYLIKTRGQQVTLSCSPISGHRSVSWYQQTPGQGLQFLFEYFSETQRNKGNFPGRFSGRQFSNSRSEMNVSTLELGDSALYLCASAWDRGNYEQYFGPGTRLTVT.

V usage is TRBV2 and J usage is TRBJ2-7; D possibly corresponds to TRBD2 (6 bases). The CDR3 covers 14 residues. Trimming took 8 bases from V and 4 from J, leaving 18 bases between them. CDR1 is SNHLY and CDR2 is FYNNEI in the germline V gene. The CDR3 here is CASQTGGSLYEQYF. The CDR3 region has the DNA TGTGCCAGCCAGACTGGGGGGTCCCTGTACGAGCAGTACTTC.

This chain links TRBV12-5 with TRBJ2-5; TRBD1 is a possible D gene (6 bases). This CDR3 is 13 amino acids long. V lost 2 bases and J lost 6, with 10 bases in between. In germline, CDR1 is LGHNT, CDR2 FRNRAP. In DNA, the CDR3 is TGTGCTAGTGGTTTGTCAGGGGCACAGACCCAGTACTTC. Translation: CASGLSGAQTQYF.

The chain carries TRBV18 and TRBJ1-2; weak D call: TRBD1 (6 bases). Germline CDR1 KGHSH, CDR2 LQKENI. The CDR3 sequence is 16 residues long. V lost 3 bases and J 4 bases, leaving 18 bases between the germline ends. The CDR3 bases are TGTGCCAGCTCACCCGGGGGGGCCGCGCTTCTCTATGGCTACACCTTC. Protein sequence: CASSPGGAALLYGYTF. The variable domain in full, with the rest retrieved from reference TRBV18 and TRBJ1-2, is NAGVMQNPRHLVRRRGQEARLRCSPMKGHSHVYWYRQLPEEGLKFMVYLQKENIIDESGMPKERFSAEFPKEGPSILRIQQVVRGDSAAYFCASSPGGAALLYGYTFGSGTRLTVV.

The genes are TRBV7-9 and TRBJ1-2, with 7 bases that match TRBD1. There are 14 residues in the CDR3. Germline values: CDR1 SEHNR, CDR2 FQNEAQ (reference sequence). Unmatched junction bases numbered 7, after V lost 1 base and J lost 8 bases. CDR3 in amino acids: CASSLDRGSRGYTF. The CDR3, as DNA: TGTGCCAGCAGCTTAGACAGGGGTAGTAGAGGCTACACCTTC.

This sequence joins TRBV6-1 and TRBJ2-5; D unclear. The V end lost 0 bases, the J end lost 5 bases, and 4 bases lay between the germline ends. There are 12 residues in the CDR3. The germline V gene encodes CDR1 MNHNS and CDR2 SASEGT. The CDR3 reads CASSEALETQYF. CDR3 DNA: TGTGCCAGCAGTGAAGCACTGGAGACCCAGTACTTC.

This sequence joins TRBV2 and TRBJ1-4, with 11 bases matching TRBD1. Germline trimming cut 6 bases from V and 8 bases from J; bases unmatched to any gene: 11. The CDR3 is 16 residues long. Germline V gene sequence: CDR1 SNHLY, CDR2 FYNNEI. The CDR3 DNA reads TGTGCCAGCAGCCCCGGACAGGGGGCGCAAAGAGAAAAACTGTTTTTT. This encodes CASSPGQGAQREKLFF.

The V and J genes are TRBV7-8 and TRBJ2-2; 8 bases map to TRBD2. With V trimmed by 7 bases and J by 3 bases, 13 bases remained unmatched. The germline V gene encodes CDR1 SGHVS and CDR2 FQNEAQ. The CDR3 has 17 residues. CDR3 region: CASIIHSQRGYTGELFF. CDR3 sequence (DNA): TGTGCCAGCATTATCCATTCCCAGCGGGGGTACACCGGGGAGCTGTTTTTT.

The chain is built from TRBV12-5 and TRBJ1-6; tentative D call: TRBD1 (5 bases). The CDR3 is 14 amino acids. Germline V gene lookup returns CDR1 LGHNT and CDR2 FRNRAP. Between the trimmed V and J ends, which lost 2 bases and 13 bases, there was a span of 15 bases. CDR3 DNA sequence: TGTGCTAGTGGTTTGTCCGGGGGAATCGTCCCCCTCCACTTT. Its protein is CASGLSGGIVPLHF.

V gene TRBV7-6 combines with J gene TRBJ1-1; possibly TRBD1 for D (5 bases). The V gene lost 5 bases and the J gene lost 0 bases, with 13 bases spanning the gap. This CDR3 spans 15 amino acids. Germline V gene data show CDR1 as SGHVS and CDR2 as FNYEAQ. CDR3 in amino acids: CASSPRGGLNTEAFF. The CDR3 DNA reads TGTGCCAGCAGCCCTAGGGGAGGGTTGAACACTGAAGCTTTCTTT.

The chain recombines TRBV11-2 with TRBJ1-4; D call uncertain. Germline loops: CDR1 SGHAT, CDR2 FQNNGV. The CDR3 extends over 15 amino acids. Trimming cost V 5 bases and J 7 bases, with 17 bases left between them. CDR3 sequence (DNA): TGTGCCAGCAGCCTAAACACCCTCCGGGGTGAAAAACTGTTTTTT. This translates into CASSLNTLRGEKLFF.

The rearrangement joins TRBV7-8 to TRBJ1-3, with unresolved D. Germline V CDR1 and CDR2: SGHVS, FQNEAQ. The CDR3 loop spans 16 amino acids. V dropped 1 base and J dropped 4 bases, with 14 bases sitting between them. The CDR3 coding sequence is TGTGCCAGCAGCTTAGATCGGGGAACGATAGGAAACACCATATATTTT. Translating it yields CASSLDRGTIGNTIYF.

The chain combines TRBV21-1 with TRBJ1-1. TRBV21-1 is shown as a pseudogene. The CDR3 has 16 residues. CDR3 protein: CASSKGGGHLNTEAFF. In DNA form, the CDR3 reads TGTGCCAGCAGCAAAGGGGGGGGACACTTGAACACTGAAGCTTTCTTT.

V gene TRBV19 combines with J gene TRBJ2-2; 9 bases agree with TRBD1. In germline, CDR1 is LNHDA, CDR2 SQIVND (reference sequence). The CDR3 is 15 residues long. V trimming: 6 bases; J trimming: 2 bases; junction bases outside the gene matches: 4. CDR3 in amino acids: CASSKGQGNTGELFF. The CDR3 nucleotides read TGTGCCAGTAGCAAGGGACAGGGAAACACCGGGGAGCTGTTTTTT.

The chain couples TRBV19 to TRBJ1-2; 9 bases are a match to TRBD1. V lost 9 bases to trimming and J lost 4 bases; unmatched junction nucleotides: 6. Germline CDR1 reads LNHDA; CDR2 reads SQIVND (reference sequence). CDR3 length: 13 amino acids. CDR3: CASRDRAVYGYTF. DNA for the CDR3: TGTGCCAGCCGGGACAGGGCGGTCTATGGCTACACCTTC.

This CDR3 reads CASSWTGKNTGELFF. The CDR3 DNA reads as TGCGCCAGCAGCTGGACAGGGAAGAACACCGGGGAGCTGTTTTTT. V usage is TRBV5-1 and J usage is TRBJ2-2; 8 bases map to TRBD1. This CDR3 spans 15 amino acids. J was trimmed by 1 base and V by 3 bases; bases with no gene match: 2. Germline-derived CDR1 and CDR2 are SGHRS and YFSETQ.

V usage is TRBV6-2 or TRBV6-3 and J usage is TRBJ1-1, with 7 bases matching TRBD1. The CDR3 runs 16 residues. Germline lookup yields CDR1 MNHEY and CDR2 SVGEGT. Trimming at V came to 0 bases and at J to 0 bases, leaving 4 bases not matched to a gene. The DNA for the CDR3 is TGTGCCAGCAGTTACTCGGGACAGCATATGAACACTGAAGCTTTCTTT. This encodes CASSYSGQHMNTEAFF.

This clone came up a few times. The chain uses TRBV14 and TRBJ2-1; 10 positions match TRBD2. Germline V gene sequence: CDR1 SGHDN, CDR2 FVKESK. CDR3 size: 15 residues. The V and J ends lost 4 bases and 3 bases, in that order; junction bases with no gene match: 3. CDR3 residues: CASSRSGGLYNEQFF. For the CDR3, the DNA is TGTGCCAGCAGCCGTAGCGGGGGGCTCTACAATGAGCAGTTCTTC.

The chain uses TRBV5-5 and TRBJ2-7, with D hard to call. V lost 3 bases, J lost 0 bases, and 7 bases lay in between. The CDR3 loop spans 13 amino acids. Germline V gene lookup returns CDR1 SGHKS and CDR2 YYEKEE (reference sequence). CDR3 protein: CASSSEISYEQYF. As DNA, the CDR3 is TGTGCCAGCAGCTCCGAGATCTCCTACGAGCAGTACTTC.

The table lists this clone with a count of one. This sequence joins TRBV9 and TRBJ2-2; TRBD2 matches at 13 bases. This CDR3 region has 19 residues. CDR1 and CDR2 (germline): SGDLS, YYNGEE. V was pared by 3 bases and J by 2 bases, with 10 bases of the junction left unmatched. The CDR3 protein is CASSDRIGLAGENTGELFF. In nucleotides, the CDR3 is TGTGCCAGCAGCGACCGAATAGGACTAGCGGGGGAAAACACCGGGGAGCTGTTTTTT.

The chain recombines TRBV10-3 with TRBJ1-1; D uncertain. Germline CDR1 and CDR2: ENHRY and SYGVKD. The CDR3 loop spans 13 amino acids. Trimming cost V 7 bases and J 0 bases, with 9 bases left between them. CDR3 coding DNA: TGTGCCATCAATCCAGGTCTGAACACTGAAGCTTTCTTT. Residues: CAINPGLNTEAFF.

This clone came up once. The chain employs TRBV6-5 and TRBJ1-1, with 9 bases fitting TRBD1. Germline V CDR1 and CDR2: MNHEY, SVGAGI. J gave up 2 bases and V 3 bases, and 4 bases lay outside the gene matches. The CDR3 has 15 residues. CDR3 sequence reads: CASSYGTGGNTEAFF. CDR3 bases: TGTGCCAGCAGTTATGGTACAGGGGGCAACACTGAAGCTTTCTTT.

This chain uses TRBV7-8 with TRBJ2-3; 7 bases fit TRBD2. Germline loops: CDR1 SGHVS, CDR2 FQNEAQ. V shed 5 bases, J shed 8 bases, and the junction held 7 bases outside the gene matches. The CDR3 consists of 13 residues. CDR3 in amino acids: CASSDLTSVTQYF. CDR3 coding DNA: TGTGCCAGCAGCGACTTAACTAGCGTTACGCAGTATTTT.

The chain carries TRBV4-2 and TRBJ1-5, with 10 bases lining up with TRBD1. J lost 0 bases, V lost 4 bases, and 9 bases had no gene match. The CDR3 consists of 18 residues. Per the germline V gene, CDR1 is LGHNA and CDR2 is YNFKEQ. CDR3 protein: CASSPRDRGANSNQPQHF. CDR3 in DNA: TGTGCCAGCAGCCCTAGGGACAGGGGAGCTAATAGCAATCAGCCCCAGCATTTT.

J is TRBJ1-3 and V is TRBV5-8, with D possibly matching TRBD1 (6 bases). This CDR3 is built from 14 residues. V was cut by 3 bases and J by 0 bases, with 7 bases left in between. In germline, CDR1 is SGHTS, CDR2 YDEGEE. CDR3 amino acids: CASSSGHSGNTIYF. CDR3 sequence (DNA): TGTGCCAGCAGCTCGGGACACTCTGGAAACACCATATATTTT.

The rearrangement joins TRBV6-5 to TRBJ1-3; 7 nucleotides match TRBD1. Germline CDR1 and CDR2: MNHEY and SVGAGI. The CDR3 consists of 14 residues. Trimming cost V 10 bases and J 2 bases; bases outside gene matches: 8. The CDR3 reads CATHTGETGNTIYF. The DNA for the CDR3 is TGTGCCACGCACACAGGGGAGACTGGAAACACCATATATTTT.

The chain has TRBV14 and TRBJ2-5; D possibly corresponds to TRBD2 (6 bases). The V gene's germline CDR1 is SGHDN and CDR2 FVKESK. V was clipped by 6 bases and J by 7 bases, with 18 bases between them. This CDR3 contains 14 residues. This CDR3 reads CASRAGSEGWTQYF. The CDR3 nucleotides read TGTGCCAGCAGGGCGGGGTCCGAGGGTTGGACCCAGTACTTC. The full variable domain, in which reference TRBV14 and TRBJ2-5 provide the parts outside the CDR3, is EAGVTQFPSHSVIEKGQTVTLRCDPISGHDNLYWYRRVMGKEIKFLLHFVKESKQDESGMPNNRFLAERTGGTYSTLKVQPAELEDSGVYFCASRAGSEGWTQYFGPGTRLLVL.

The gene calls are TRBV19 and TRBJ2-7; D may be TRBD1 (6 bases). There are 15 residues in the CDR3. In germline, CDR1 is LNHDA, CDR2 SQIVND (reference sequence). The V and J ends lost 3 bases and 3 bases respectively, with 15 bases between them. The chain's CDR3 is CASSIGGGVVYEQYF. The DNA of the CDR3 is TGTGCCAGTAGTATTGGGGGCGGAGTAGTCTACGAGCAGTACTTC.

The CDR3 DNA sequence: TGTGCCAGCAGTTCCCCCAGCGGGGGGGATTACAATGAGCAGTTCTTC. This sequence encodes CASSSPSGGDYNEQFF. The rearrangement joins TRBV27 to TRBJ2-1, with 10 bases matching TRBD2. The V gene's germline CDR1 is MNHEY and CDR2 SMNVEV (reference sequence). The CDR3 contains 16 residues. After removal of 4 bases from V and 4 bases from J, the junction contained 7 bases not matched to a gene.

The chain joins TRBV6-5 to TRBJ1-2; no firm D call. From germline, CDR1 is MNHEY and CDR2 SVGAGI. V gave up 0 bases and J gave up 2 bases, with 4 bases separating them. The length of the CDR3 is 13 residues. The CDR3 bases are TGTGCCAGCAGTTACTCTCTCAACTATGGCTACACCTTC. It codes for CASSYSLNYGYTF.

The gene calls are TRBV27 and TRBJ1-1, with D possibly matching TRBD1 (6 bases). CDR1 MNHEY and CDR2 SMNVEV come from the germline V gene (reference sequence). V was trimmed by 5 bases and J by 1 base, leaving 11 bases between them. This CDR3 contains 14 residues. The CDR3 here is CASSQGQKNTEAFF. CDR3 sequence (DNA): TGTGCCAGCAGTCAAGGACAGAAGAACACTGAAGCTTTCTTT.

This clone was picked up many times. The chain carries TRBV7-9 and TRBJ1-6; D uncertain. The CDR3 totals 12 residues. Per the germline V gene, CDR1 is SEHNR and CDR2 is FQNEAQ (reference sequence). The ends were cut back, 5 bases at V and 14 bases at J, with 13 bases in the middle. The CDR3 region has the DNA TGTGCCAGCAGCCCCCCGGCGGGTTCCCTCCACTTT. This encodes CASSPPAGSLHF.